This is a list of T cell receptor beta chains from one sample in a study of glioma-infiltrating T cells after dendritic cell vaccination. Profiled with immunoSEQ multiplex PCR; TCRdb holds only in-frame clones, not every one. The sample includes tens of thousands of clones, about four fifths of them seen just once. The sequenced sample was blood, obtained before dendritic cell vaccination. These receptor sequences come from a human donor with glioblastoma. The CDR3 runs from the conserved cysteine through the conserved F or W. Each record gives: clone size, J gene, D gene, V gene, CDR3 protein, CDR3 DNA. D genes are given only for firm matches. Where a row states a size, it is once, few, many or the class of an expanded clone; other rows omit it.

few TRBJ1-5 - TRBV6-6 CASSYSGITNQPQHF TGTGCCAGCAGTTACTCGGGCATTACCAATCAGCCCCAGCATTTT
- TRBJ1-3 - TRBV20-1 CSARDRAGVIF TGCAGTGCTAGAGATCGCGCAGGGGTCATTTTT
- TRBJ2-3 - TRBV5-6 CASSFWESTDTQYF TGTGCCAGCAGCTTTTGGGAGAGCACAGATACGCAGTATTTT
- TRBJ2-7 TRBD2 TRBV29-1 CSVGVGQLGGSIQQYF TGCAGCGTGGGCGTCGGACAACTGGGAGGGAGTATCCAGCAGTACTTC
- TRBJ1-2 TRBD1 TRBV19 CASSIGPPGQGYGYTF TGTGCCAGTAGTATTGGCCCCCCGGGACAGGGCTATGGCTACACCTTC
- TRBJ2-7 TRBD1 TRBV7-9 CASSLRSGTGPYEQYF TGTGCCAGCAGCTTACGGTCCGGGACAGGGCCCTACGAGCAGTACTTC
- TRBJ1-2 - TRBV7-9 CASSPGLSYGYTF TGTGCCAGCAGCCCGGGACTGAGTTATGGCTACACCTTC
- TRBJ2-2 TRBD2 TRBV5-6 CASSPGAGVTGELFF TGTGCCAGCAGCCCCGGAGCGGGGGTAACCGGGGAGCTGTTTTTT
- TRBJ2-1 - TRBV4-1 CASSQVQVSNEQFF TGCGCCAGCAGCCAAGTCCAAGTTAGCAATGAGCAGTTCTTC
- TRBJ1-1 TRBD1 TRBV7-2 CASSLGQGNTEAFF TGTGCCAGCAGCTTAGGACAGGGGAACACTGAAGCTTTCTTT
- TRBJ2-1 - TRBV5-6 CASSRQASYNEQFF TGTGCCAGCAGCAGACAGGCCTCCTACAATGAGCAGTTCTTC
- TRBJ2-1 TRBD1 TRBV7-3 CASKLGGGLSEQFF TGTGCCAGCAAGCTAGGGGGCGGGCTGAGTGAGCAGTTCTTC
- TRBJ1-5 - TRBV6-1 CASRNTANQPQHF TGTGCCAGCAGGAATACTGCTAATCAGCCCCAGCATTTT
- TRBJ2-3 TRBD2 TRBV19 CASSLTGTSGSTDTQYF TGTGCCAGTAGCCTAACAGGGACTAGCGGGAGCACAGATACGCAGTATTTT
- TRBJ1-4 TRBD1 TRBV19 CASSLRPRQGVINEKLFF TGTGCCAGTAGTCTCCGACCCCGACAGGGGGTGATTAATGAAAAACTGTTTTTT
- TRBJ2-5 TRBD2 TRBV7-2 CASSHAGRRETQYF TGTGCCAGCAGTCACGCCGGGAGGCGGGAGACCCAGTACTTC
- TRBJ2-2 - TRBV19 CASNADTGELFF TGTGCCAGTAACGCGGACACCGGGGAGCTGTTTTTT
- TRBJ2-1 - TRBV5-5 CASSLVGKGYEQFF TGTGCCAGCAGCTTGGTGGGCAAGGGGTATGAGCAGTTCTTC
- TRBJ2-1 TRBD2 TRBV11-3 CASSQLARDTEQFF TGTGCCAGCAGCCAACTAGCGAGGGATACTGAGCAGTTCTTC
- TRBJ2-5 TRBD1 TRBV6-5 CASSYPGQGRETQYF TGTGCCAGCAGTTACCCGGGACAGGGAAGGGAGACCCAGTACTTC
- TRBJ2-1 TRBD2 TRBV27 CASSSPSGRAYNEQFF TGTGCCAGCAGTTCGCCTAGCGGGAGGGCATACAATGAGCAGTTCTTC
- TRBJ2-7 - TRBV2 CASSELTGGEQYF TGTGCCAGCAGTGAATTGACAGGAGGCGAGCAGTACTTC
- TRBJ2-1 TRBD1 TRBV5-6 CASSWGQGFF TGTGCCAGCAGCTGGGGACAGGGTTTCTTC
- TRBJ1-6 TRBD1 TRBV6-5 CASSGTGYNSPLHF TGTGCCAGCAGCGGGACAGGGTATAATTCACCCCTCCACTTT
- TRBJ1-1 - TRBV7-8 CASSLGQVLNTEAFF TGTGCCAGCAGCTTAGGACAGGTCTTGAACACTGAAGCTTTCTTT
- TRBJ1-1 - TRBV5-4 CASSLGEAVTEAFF TGTGCCAGCAGCTTGGGGGAGGCAGTCACTGAAGCTTTCTTT
few TRBJ2-3 - TRBV7-3 CASSFTSADTQYF TGTGCCAGCAGCTTCACTAGTGCAGATACGCAGTATTTT
- TRBJ1-2 - TRBV7-8 CASSLVAGWSYGYTF TGTGCCAGCAGCTTAGTTGCCGGATGGAGCTATGGCTACACCTTC
- TRBJ2-1 TRBD2 TRBV11-3 CASSLGVVAGDPYNEQFF TGTGCCAGCAGCTTAGGCGTGGTAGCGGGAGACCCGTACAATGAGCAGTTCTTC
- TRBJ2-7 TRBD1 TRBV28 CASSSEPGQPHSTRVKF TGTGCCAGCAGTTCAGAACCGGGACAGCCACACTCTACGAGAGTTAAATTC
- TRBJ1-2 - TRBV6-1 CASSEARRGYYGYTF TGTGCCAGCAGTGAAGCGAGGCGGGGGTACTATGGCTACACCTTC
- TRBJ2-1 - TRBV6-1 CAIGAVTTYNEQFF TGTGCCATAGGGGCGGTAACGACCTACAATGAGCAGTTCTTC
- TRBJ2-7 TRBD2 TRBV9 CASSALSGGIGYEQYF TGTGCCAGCAGCGCCCTATCGGGGGGGATAGGATACGAGCAGTACTTC
- TRBJ2-7 - TRBV6-6 CASSGPSVGVGYEQYF TGTGCCAGCAGTGGACCCTCCGTGGGAGTGGGTTACGAGCAGTACTTC
- TRBJ2-7 - TRBV4-2 CASSPPERAAHEQYF TGTGCCAGCAGCCCGCCTGAGCGGGCTGCCCACGAGCAGTACTTC
- TRBJ1-2 - TRBV2 CASSETGPTGSDYTF TGTGCCAGCAGTGAAACAGGACCCACAGGGTCAGACTACACCTTC
- TRBJ1-2 TRBD1 TRBV7-9 CASSHDRGHAGGYTF TGTGCCAGCAGCCACGACAGGGGGCACGCGGGTGGCTACACCTTC
once TRBJ2-3 - TRBV6-5 CASKHRATDTQYF TGTGCCAGCAAGCACAGAGCCACAGATACGCAGTATTTT
- TRBJ2-1 - TRBV6-5 CASSSFYEQFF TGTGCCAGCAGTTCCTTCTATGAGCAGTTCTTC
- TRBJ1-4 - TRBV5-1 CASSWTVKGEKLFF TGCGCCAGCAGCTGGACAGTGAAGGGTGAAAAACTGTTTTTT
- TRBJ2-7 - TRBV15 CATSRDGAGYTYEQYF TGTGCCACCAGCAGAGATGGGGCAGGCTATACCTACGAGCAGTACTTC
- TRBJ2-2 - TRBV2 CASSAQVVAGELFF TGTGCCAGCAGTGCACAGGTCGTCGCCGGGGAGCTGTTTTTT
- TRBJ2-1 TRBD2 TRBV5-1 CASSLAGGLAGGGSYNEQFF TGCGCCAGCAGCTTGGCCGGGGGACTAGCGGGAGGGGGTTCCTACAATGAGCAGTTCTTC
- TRBJ2-5 - TRBV5-1 CATSGGTFQETQYF TGCGCCACCTCAGGGGGGACCTTCCAAGAGACCCAGTACTTC
- TRBJ2-1 - TRBV5-1 CASSLDSNEQFF TGCGCCAGCAGCTTGGATAGCAATGAGCAGTTCTTC
- TRBJ2-1 - TRBV15 CATSRAARVGVNEQFF TGTGCCACCAGCAGAGCGGCCAGGGTTGGTGTGAATGAGCAGTTCTTC
- TRBJ1-2 TRBD1 TRBV6-5 CATTAGGNYGYTF TGTGCCACCACGGCAGGGGGCAACTATGGCTACACCTTC